These 8 T cell receptor beta chains were all obtained from the same sample, sequenced in a study of shared clonotypes between healthy human individuals. Clones were sequenced by immunoSEQ multiplex PCR, and TCRdb holds only the in-frame ones, with some missing. This repertoire shows hundreds of thousands of clones, roughly four fifths found once; its top ten account for 9.5% to 15%. The material sequenced was PBMCs. Source of these receptors: a woman in her thirties or forties in good health. Some clones in this sample may be carry-over from other donors' samples.

The V gene is TRBV28, the J gene TRBJ2-6, with D maybe TRBD2 (6 bases). Trimming pared 5 bases from V and 0 bases from J, leaving 23 bases between. The germline V gene has CDR1 MDHEN and CDR2 SYDVKM. CDR3 size: 20 residues. The CDR3 DNA reads as TGTGCCAGCAGTCCCCCCCTCGGGGGAGCTCTCCGCTCTGGGGCCAACGTCCTGACTTTC. This translates into CASSPPLGGALRSGANVLTF.

In this sample, this clone turned up many times. The chain is built from TRBV2 and TRBJ2-1; 7 nucleotides agree with TRBD2. In germline, CDR1 is SNHLY, CDR2 FYNNEI. This CDR3 is 15 amino acids long. V lost 6 bases to trimming and J lost 7 bases; unmatched junction nucleotides: 12. The CDR3 DNA is TGTGCCAGCAGCAAGCCTAGCGGTAAAGGTAATGAGCAGTTCTTC. Its translation is CASSKPSGKGNEQFF. Supplemented by reference TRBV2 and TRBJ2-1, the full variable domain reads EPEVTQTPSHQVTQMGQEVILRCVPISNHLYFYWYRQILGQKVEFLVSFYNNEISEKSEIFDDQFSVERPDGSNFTLKIRSTKLEDSAMYFCASSKPSGKGNEQFFGPGTRLTVL.

J is TRBJ2-2 and V is TRBV27, with TRBD1 as a possible D gene (5 bases). This CDR3 region has 16 residues. Trimming shortened V by 0 bases and J by 4 bases, and 12 bases separated the two germline ends. Germline V gene lookup returns CDR1 MNHEY and CDR2 SMNVEV (reference sequence). This CDR3 is CASSLSRQGGTGELFF. DNA of the CDR3: TGTGCCAGCAGTTTATCAAGGCAGGGCGGCACCGGGGAGCTGTTTTTT.

The chain carries TRBV13 and TRBJ2-1, with 7 bases lining up with TRBD2. The CDR3 contains 15 residues. J lost 6 bases, V lost 4 bases, and 9 bases had no gene match. From germline, CDR1 is PRHDT and CDR2 FYEKMQ (reference sequence). The CDR3 here is CASSSTSEPLNEQFF. CDR3 DNA sequence: TGTGCCAGCAGCTCCACTAGCGAACCCCTCAATGAGCAGTTCTTC.

J is TRBJ2-2 and V is TRBV6-1; D gene ambiguous. Trimming took 6 bases from V and 6 from J, leaving 8 bases between them. The length of the CDR3 is 12 residues. Germline V lookup: CDR1 MNHNS, CDR2 SASEGT. CDR3 residues: CASSLRSGELFF. Here the CDR3 DNA reads TGTGCCAGCAGCCTTAGATCCGGGGAGCTGTTTTTT.

V and J are TRBV7-9 and TRBJ1-4; possibly TRBD1 for D (6 bases). The CDR3 extends over 18 amino acids. Per germline, CDR1 SEHNR and CDR2 FQNEAQ (reference sequence). The ends were cut back, 0 bases at V and 0 bases at J, with 14 bases in the middle. The CDR3 reads CASSLARGATSTNEKLFF. For the CDR3, the DNA is TGTGCCAGCAGCTTAGCCAGGGGCGCCACCTCAACTAATGAAAAACTGTTTTTT.

This sequence joins TRBV30 and TRBJ1-6; no clear D. Per germline, CDR1 GTSNPN and CDR2 SVGIG (reference sequence). Trimming shortened V by 4 bases and J by 10 bases, and 17 bases separated the two germline ends. The CDR3 contains 14 residues. The CDR3 spells CAWTGVGGGSPLHF. DNA for the CDR3: TGTGCCTGGACCGGGGTGGGCGGTGGCTCACCCCTCCACTTT.

This chain uses TRBV7-6 with TRBJ1-1; weak D call: TRBD1 (6 bases). Per germline, CDR1 SGHVS and CDR2 FNYEAQ. V was pared by 6 bases and J by 4 bases, with 15 bases between. The CDR3 contains 14 residues. The CDR3 sequence is CASSRGLGGTEAFF. Written as DNA, the CDR3 is TGTGCCAGCAGTCGGGGATTAGGGGGCACTGAAGCTTTCTTT.